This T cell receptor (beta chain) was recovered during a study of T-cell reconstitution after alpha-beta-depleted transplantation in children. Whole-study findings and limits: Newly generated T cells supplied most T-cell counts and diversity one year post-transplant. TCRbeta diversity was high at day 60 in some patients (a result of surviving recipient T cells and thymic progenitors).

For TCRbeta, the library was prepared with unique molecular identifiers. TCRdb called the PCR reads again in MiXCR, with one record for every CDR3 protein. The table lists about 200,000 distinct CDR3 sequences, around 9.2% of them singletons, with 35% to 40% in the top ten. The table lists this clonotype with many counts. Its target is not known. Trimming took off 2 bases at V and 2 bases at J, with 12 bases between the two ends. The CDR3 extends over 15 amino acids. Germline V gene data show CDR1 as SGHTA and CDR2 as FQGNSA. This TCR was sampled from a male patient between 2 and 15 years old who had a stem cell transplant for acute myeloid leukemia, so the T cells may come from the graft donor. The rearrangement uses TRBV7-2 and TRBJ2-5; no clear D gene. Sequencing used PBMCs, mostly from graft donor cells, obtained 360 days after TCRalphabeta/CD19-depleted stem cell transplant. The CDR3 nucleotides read TGTGCCAGCAGCTTAAGCCTACCTCGTCAAGAGACCCAGTACTTC. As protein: CASSLSLPRQETQYF. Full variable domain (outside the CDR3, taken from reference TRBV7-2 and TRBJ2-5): GAGVSQSPSNKVTEKGKDVELRCDPISGHTALYWYRQSLGQGLEFLIYFQGNSAPDKSGLPSDRFSAERTGGSVSTLTIQRTQQEDSAVYLCASSLSLPRQETQYFGPGTRLLVL.